What follows describes a single TCR beta chain. This specimen belongs to a study of blood T cell repertoires in COVID-19. Study at large: Italy, Spain and the United States were the sources of the convalescent and acute COVID-19 samples. T cells, B-cell-depleted T cells, or PBMCs provided the cDNA or gDNA that served as material.

Original analysis: Researchers report that nucleated cell counts were estimated from reference gene primer amplification. Using immunoSEQ multiplex PCR, the repertoire was profiled, and TCRdb retains in-frame clones only, with some absent. Clone size and the V and J calls come from that table; the DNA yielded D and trimming. Among approximately 250,000 clones listed, 84% were seen once. Sequenced material: peripheral blood. This receptor was identified in a woman aged 40 to 50 who had recovered from COVID-19.

The CDR3 DNA sequence: TGTGCCAGCAGTCCAGGGACAGCCTCCCCGTATGGCTACACCTTC. This encodes CASSPGTASPYGYTF. This chain links TRBV27 with TRBJ1-2; the match to TRBD1 covers 7 bases. This CDR3 has 15 amino acids. V shed 5 bases, J shed 5 bases, and the junction held 11 bases outside the gene matches. Germline V gene sequence: CDR1 MNHEY, CDR2 SMNVEV (reference sequence).